Following are 4 T cell receptor beta chains from one sample sequenced in a study of T cell responses to AZD1222 COVID-19 vaccine. Libraries were prepared by immunoSEQ multiplex PCR; TCRdb keeps only in-frame clonotypes and omits some of them. The data show about 120,000 clones, roughly 90% seen once. This specimen was peripheral blood, taken on day 0 of AZD1222 vaccination. The receptors shown here come from an adult in good health.

The CDR3 loop is CASSIKDPSYRKLFF. In DNA, the CDR3 is TGTGCCAGTAGTATAAAGGACCCGAGCTACAGGAAGCTGTTTTTT. The chain combines TRBV19 with TRBJ2-2; perhaps TRBD1 as D (5 bases). Trimming took off 2 bases at V and 12 bases at J, with 19 bases between the two ends. CDR1 and CDR2 (germline): LNHDA, SQIVND (reference sequence). The CDR3 is 15 residues long.

V gene TRBV10-1 combines with J gene TRBJ2-7; possibly TRBD2 for D (5 bases). CDR1 and CDR2 (germline): WNHNN, SYGVQD (reference sequence). CDR3 length equals 15 residues. Trimming took off 3 bases at V and 2 bases at J, with 14 bases between the two ends. The CDR3 DNA reads as TGCGCCAGCAGTGAAAGCGGAGCTGAGGCCTACGAGCAGTACTTC. As protein: CASSESGAEAYEQYF.

This chain connects TRBV11-2 to TRBJ2-1, with D perhaps TRBD1 (5 bases). Germline assignment: CDR1 SGHAT and CDR2 FQNNGV. V was pared by 5 bases and J by 2 bases, with 13 bases between. CDR3 length: 15 residues. The CDR3 DNA is TGTGCCAGCAGCCCTACAGGAGACACCTACAATGAGCAGTTCTTC. Its protein product is CASSPTGDTYNEQFF. Variable domain in full (rest from reference TRBV11-2 and TRBJ2-1): EAGVAQSPRYKIIEKRQSVAFWCNPISGHATLYWYQQILGQGPKLLIQFQNNGVVDDSQLPKDRFSAERLKGVDSTLKIQPAKLEDSAVYLCASSPTGDTYNEQFFGPGTRLTVL.

This chain connects TRBV4-1 to TRBJ2-1; 10 nucleotides align to TRBD2. The V gene end was trimmed by 3 bases and the J gene end by 2 bases; junction bases not matched to a gene: 7. This CDR3 comprises 17 residues. CDR1 MGHRA and CDR2 YSYEKL come from the germline V gene. Here the CDR3 reads CASSQASGGLAYNEQFF. The CDR3 DNA is TGCGCCAGCAGCCAGGCTAGCGGGGGCCTCGCCTACAATGAGCAGTTCTTC.